This is a list of T cell receptor beta chains from one sample in a study of blood T cell repertoires in COVID-19. Measured with immunoSEQ multiplex PCR; TCRdb has only the in-frame clones, and not every one. The sample holds 95,000 to 150,000 clones; 85% to 90% are singletons and the top ten take roughly 2.2%. Material for sequencing was peripheral blood. All receptors come from a woman in her forties or fifties with acute or convalescent COVID-19. The CDR3 runs from the conserved cysteine through the conserved F or W. D genes are given only for firm matches. The size of a clone is reported for some rows only, either as once, few or many, or as a class for expanded clones.

size | J | D | V | CDR3 | DNA
once | TRBJ2-3 | NA | TRBV19 | CASSPEGGVADTQYF | TGTGCCAGTAGTCCCGAAGGAGGGGTCGCAGATACGCAGTATTTT
once | TRBJ1-3 | NA | TRBV2 | CASNGGSGNTIYF | TGTGCCAGCAACGGAGGCTCTGGAAACACCATATATTTT
few | TRBJ1-2 | TRBD1 | TRBV30 | CAWSVPGGDYGYTF | TGTGCCTGGAGTGTGCCAGGGGGCGACTATGGCTACACCTTC
NA | TRBJ2-7 | NA | TRBV11-3 | CASSQTPSSYEQYF | TGTGCCAGCAGCCAGACACCCAGCTCCTACGAGCAGTACTTC
NA | TRBJ2-2 | NA | TRBV5-1 | CASSSWTDTGELFF | TGCGCCAGCAGCTCCTGGACAGACACCGGGGAGCTGTTTTTT
NA | TRBJ2-1 | NA | TRBV29-1 | CSVVGSRPGYNEQFF | TGCAGCGTTGTCGGTAGCCGACCGGGCTACAATGAGCAGTTCTTC
NA | TRBJ2-7 | NA | TRBV21-1 | CASSKARDSIYEQYF | TGTGCCAGCAGCAAAGCTAGGGACAGCATCTACGAGCAGTACTTC
few | TRBJ1-1 | NA | TRBV10-3 | CAIRGAGATEAFF | TGTGCCATCAGGGGGGCCGGGGCCACTGAAGCTTTCTTT
NA | TRBJ1-1 | NA | TRBV6-2/TRBV6-3 | CASSFLSDTEAFF | TGTGCCAGCAGTTTCTTGAGTGACACTGAAGCTTTCTTT
NA | TRBJ2-7 | TRBD1 | TRBV5-1 | CASSPGTVSSYEQYF | TGCGCCAGCAGTCCCGGGACAGTGAGCTCCTACGAGCAGTACTTC
NA | TRBJ1-5 | NA | TRBV10-2 | CASSQKGAQHF | TGCGCCAGCAGCCAGAAAGGGGCCCAGCATTTT
NA | TRBJ1-2 | NA | TRBV18 | CASSPPGGDTDGYTF | TGTGCCAGCTCACCACCGGGGGGTGATACGGATGGCTACACCTTC
NA | TRBJ2-7 | NA | TRBV9 | CASSPSRGGDSSYEQYF | TGTGCCAGCAGCCCCTCAAGAGGCGGGGACAGCTCCTACGAGCAGTACTTC
once | TRBJ2-7 | TRBD1 | TRBV29-1 | CSVTAQGDEQYF | TGCAGCGTTACTGCTCAGGGGGACGAGCAGTACTTC
NA | TRBJ1-2 | NA | TRBV11-3 | CASSLDRWGGNYGYTF | TGTGCCAGCAGCTTAGATCGATGGGGAGGCAACTATGGCTACACCTTC
NA | TRBJ2-2 | NA | TRBV7-2 | CASSFQGTNTGELFF | TGTGCCAGCAGCTTTCAGGGCACGAACACCGGGGAGCTGTTTTTT
NA | TRBJ2-2 | TRBD2 | TRBV3-1/TRBV3-2 | CASEGTSGSSGTGELFF | TGTGCCAGCGAAGGGACTAGCGGGAGTTCAGGAACCGGGGAGCTGTTTTTT
few | TRBJ1-5 | NA | TRBV3-1/TRBV3-2 | CASSQDRDQPQHF | TGTGCCAGCAGCCAAGATCGCGATCAGCCCCAGCATTTT
NA | TRBJ1-3 | NA | TRBV3-1/TRBV3-2 | CASSAVSGNTIYF | TGTGCCAGCAGCGCAGTCTCTGGAAACACCATATATTTT
NA | TRBJ1-3 | NA | TRBV5-1 | CASSYDSSGNTIYF | TGCGCCAGCAGCTACGACAGCTCTGGAAACACCATATATTTT
NA | TRBJ2-5 | TRBD2 | TRBV9 | CASSVGLAGEETQYF | TGTGCCAGCAGCGTCGGACTAGCGGGAGAAGAGACCCAGTACTTC
NA | TRBJ1-3 | TRBD1 | TRBV30 | CAWSVFIGTGNRNTIYF | TGTGCCTGGAGTGTATTTATTGGGACAGGGAATAGAAACACCATATATTTT
NA | TRBJ1-1 | NA | TRBV11-3 | CASRGAVVWGRAEAFF | TGTGCCAGCAGGGGGGCCGTGGTCTGGGGGCGAGCTGAAGCTTTCTTT
NA | TRBJ2-7 | NA | TRBV24-1 | CATSDHSKTYEQYF | TGTGCCACCAGTGATCACAGCAAAACCTACGAGCAGTACTTC
NA | TRBJ2-3 | TRBD2 | TRBV29-1 | CSVEGTSGIRDTQYF | TGCAGCGTTGAAGGGACTAGCGGGATTAGAGATACGCAGTATTTT
NA | TRBJ2-5 | TRBD1 | TRBV29-1 | CSTGQAETQYF | TGCAGCACCGGACAGGCCGAGACCCAGTACTTC
NA | TRBJ2-2 | TRBD2 | TRBV11-2 | CASSSRLAATGELFF | TGTGCCAGCAGTTCGAGACTAGCGGCCACCGGGGAGCTGTTTTTT
NA | TRBJ2-2 | NA | TRBV5-1 | CASSLEGGRPGELFF | TGCGCCAGCAGCTTGGAAGGTGGGAGGCCCGGGGAGCTGTTTTTT
NA | TRBJ2-2 | TRBD2 | TRBV3-1/TRBV3-2 | CASSHASGAGELFF | TGTGCCAGCAGCCACGCTAGCGGGGCCGGGGAGCTGTTTTTT
NA | TRBJ2-7 | TRBD2 | TRBV11-2 | CASSSRTSGSYEQYF | TGTGCCAGCAGCTCCCGGACTAGCGGCAGCTACGAGCAGTACTTC
NA | TRBJ2-7 | TRBD2 | TRBV24-1 | CATRGTSGPYEQYF | TGTGCCACCAGGGGTACTAGCGGTCCCTACGAGCAGTACTTC
NA | TRBJ2-7 | NA | TRBV11-3 | CASSWIQSSYEQYF | TGTGCCAGCAGCTGGATACAGAGCTCCTACGAGCAGTACTTC
NA | TRBJ1-2 | NA | TRBV10-3 | CAISERDGHGYTF | TGTGCCATCAGTGAACGGGATGGGCATGGCTACACCTTC
NA | TRBJ2-3 | NA | TRBV9 | CASSVVRESRRADTQYF | TGTGCCAGCAGCGTAGTAAGGGAGAGCCGACGGGCAGATACGCAGTATTTT
NA | TRBJ2-7 | TRBD1 | TRBV14 | CASSQVTGSRGEQYF | TGTGCCAGCAGCCAAGTGACAGGGAGCAGGGGGGAGCAGTACTTC
once | TRBJ1-5 | TRBD1 | TRBV11-3 | CGGSLDRGYFQPQHF | TGTGGGGGCAGCTTGGACAGGGGGTATTTTCAGCCCCAGCATTTT
NA | TRBJ1-1 | NA | TRBV2 | CASSRREGFDTEAFF | TGTGCCAGCAGTCGACGGGAGGGTTTTGACACTGAAGCTTTCTTT
NA | TRBJ2-1 | TRBD2 | TRBV18 | CASSPLTLAGGYDEQFF | TGTGCCAGCTCACCCTTAACGCTAGCGGGGGGGTATGATGAGCAGTTCTTC
few | TRBJ1-4 | NA | TRBV28 | CATGGAREKLFF | TGTGCCACCGGGGGGGCTCGGGAAAAACTGTTTTTT
NA | TRBJ2-3 | NA | TRBV6-2/TRBV6-3 | CASSYQQFKTVITDTQYF | TGTGCCAGCAGTTACCAACAATTCAAAACAGTAATCACAGATACGCAGTATTTT
NA | TRBJ1-1 | NA | TRBV15 | CATSRDPGLDTEAFF | TGTGCCACCAGCAGAGATCCAGGGTTAGACACTGAAGCTTTCTTT
once | TRBJ2-3 | NA | TRBV19 | CASSPRQGLGGGTADTQYF | TGTGCCAGTAGTCCCCGACAGGGATTGGGCGGGGGGACCGCAGATACGCAGTATTTT
NA | TRBJ2-7 | NA | TRBV6-2/TRBV6-3 | CASSYPNSLEQYF | TGTGCCAGCAGTTACCCGAACAGCCTCGAGCAGTACTTC
NA | TRBJ2-1 | TRBD2 | TRBV7-3 | CASSRIAGGAYNEQFF | TGTGCCAGCAGCCGCATAGCGGGGGGGGCCTACAATGAGCAGTTCTTC
once | TRBJ2-3 | TRBD2 | TRBV19 | CASSLDSGGLITDTQYF | TGTGCCAGTAGTCTGGATAGCGGGGGGCTAATCACAGATACGCAGTATTTT